Shown below are 32 T cell receptor beta chains from a single sample sequenced in a study of blood T cell repertoires in COVID-19. The table came from immunoSEQ multiplex PCR; TCRdb's copy has only in-frame clones and leaves some out. The top ten hold approximately 9.3% of the sample, which has about 400,000 clones, approximately 87% seen once. What was sequenced was PBMCs or T cells enriched from blood (not recorded which). These receptors all come from a woman aged 45-65 years who had recovered from COVID-19.

The chain is built from TRBV4-1 and TRBJ1-2; 7 nucleotides line up with TRBD1. CDR1 is MGHRA, CDR2 YSYEKL, per germline. The CDR3 consists of 13 residues. V trimming: 4 bases; J trimming: 7 bases; junction bases outside the gene matches: 6. CDR3 sequence reads: CASSPPNRGGYTF. For the CDR3, the DNA is TGCGCCAGCAGCCCGCCGAACAGGGGTGGCTACACCTTC.

This chain joins TRBV18 and TRBJ1-5, with D tentatively TRBD1 (5 bases). The CDR3 length is 14 residues. V was pared by 3 bases and J by 4 bases, with 10 bases between. The germline CDR1 and CDR2 sequences are KGHSH and LQKENI. CDR3 sequence: CASSPVRENQPQHF. The CDR3 bases are TGTGCCAGCTCACCGGTCAGGGAAAATCAGCCCCAGCATTTT.

This chain connects TRBV7-9 to TRBJ1-4; maybe TRBD1 (5 bases). The V gene lost 5 bases and the J gene lost 10 bases, with 17 bases spanning the gap. CDR3 size: 14 residues. CDR1 SEHNR and CDR2 FQNEAQ come from the germline V gene (reference sequence). CDR3: CASSPQRGPSKLFF. The CDR3 nucleotides are TGTGCCAGCAGCCCCCAAAGGGGCCCATCAAAACTGTTTTTT.

This clone has more than one count but fewer than ten. The chain links TRBV29-1 to TRBJ2-7, with 7 bases fitting TRBD2. Trimming took 6 bases from V and 5 from J; bases not matched to a gene: 7. Germline V gives CDR1 SQVTM, CDR2 ANQGSEA. This CDR3 is built from 12 residues. Here the CDR3 reads CSVLAASNEQYF. The CDR3, as DNA: TGCAGCGTCCTAGCGGCTTCTAACGAGCAGTACTTC.

The chain combines TRBV5-1 with TRBJ2-5; D uncertain. With 1 base removed from V and 2 bases from J, the gap between germline ends came to 18 bases. Germline-derived CDR1 and CDR2 are SGHRS and YFSETQ. The CDR3 sequence is 17 residues long. The CDR3 sequence: CASSLTGPHRPQETQYF. CDR3 DNA: TGCGCCAGCAGCTTGACTGGGCCTCACCGCCCTCAAGAGACCCAGTACTTC.

The DNA for the CDR3 is TGCAGCGTTGAATTTAGAGGACGTAGAGGGACCTTC. Translated: CSVEFRGRRGTF. This chain connects TRBV29-1 to TRBJ1-2; no firm D call. The V end was cut by 2 bases, the J end by 14 bases, with 18 bases between. CDR1 and CDR2 (germline): SQVTM, ANQGSEA. This CDR3 is built from 12 residues.

V gene TRBV7-2 combines with J gene TRBJ2-5; possibly TRBD1 for D (6 bases). The CDR3 is 14 amino acids. Trimming left V 5 bases short and J 1 base short, with 11 bases between. CDR1 is SGHTA and CDR2 is FQGNSA in the germline V gene. This chain's CDR3 is CASSRQTGQETQYF. The CDR3 coding sequence is TGTGCCAGCAGCCGGCAGACAGGCCAAGAGACCCAGTACTTC.

The V gene is TRBV19, the J gene TRBJ2-5; TRBD2 agrees at 8 bases. The CDR3 has 15 amino acids. Unmatched junction bases numbered 3, after V lost 1 base and J lost 2 bases. The V gene's germline CDR1 is LNHDA and CDR2 SQIVND (reference sequence). Here the CDR3 reads CASSIARGAQETQYF. The CDR3 DNA reads as TGTGCCAGTAGTATAGCGCGGGGGGCGCAAGAGACCCAGTACTTC. The full variable domain, completed using reference TRBV19 and TRBJ2-5, is DGGITQSPKYLFRKEGQNVTLSCEQNLNHDAMYWYRQDPGQGLRLIYYSQIVNDFQKGDIAEGYSVSREKKESFPLTVTSAQKNPTAFYLCASSIARGAQETQYFGPGTRLLVL.

The chain uses TRBV12-3 or TRBV12-4 and TRBJ1-4; no reliable D call. The CDR3 extends over 11 amino acids. V was shortened by 5 bases and J by 8 bases, with 6 bases between the two germline ends. In nucleotides, the CDR3 is TGTGCCAGCAGTCCCAGGGAAAAACTGTTTTTT. This gives the protein CASSPREKLFF.

V is TRBV18 and J is TRBJ1-3; D remains unclear. CDR1 KGHSH and CDR2 LQKENI come from the germline V gene. Between the trimmed V and J ends, which lost 3 bases and 0 bases, there was a span of 12 bases. The CDR3 has 16 amino acids. The CDR3 here is CASSPYEVSSGNTIYF. Here the CDR3 DNA reads TGTGCCAGCTCACCCTACGAGGTCAGCTCTGGAAACACCATATATTTT. The full variable domain, completed using reference TRBV18 and TRBJ1-3, is NAGVMQNPRHLVRRRGQEARLRCSPMKGHSHVYWYRQLPEEGLKFMVYLQKENIIDESGMPKERFSAEFPKEGPSILRIQQVVRGDSAAYFCASSPYEVSSGNTIYFGEGSWLTVV.

The chain has TRBV10-3 and TRBJ1-1; tentative D call: TRBD1 (5 bases). CDR3 length: 14 amino acids. Germline V gives CDR1 ENHRY, CDR2 SYGVKD. With 3 bases removed from V and 4 bases from J, the gap between germline ends came to 12 bases. Written as DNA, the CDR3 is TGTGCCATCAGTGAAAGGGGCTTAGGCACTGAAGCTTTCTTT. Its translation: CAISERGLGTEAFF.

The rearrangement links TRBV7-2 to TRBJ2-7, with TRBD2 matching 8 bases. The CDR3 is 15 amino acids. Germline V gene data show CDR1 as SGHTA and CDR2 as FQGNSA. V lost 2 bases, J lost 4 bases, and 7 bases stayed unmatched. The CDR3 nucleotides read TGTGCCAGCAGCTTAAGCGCGGGGGGCCTATACGAGCAGTACTTC. Its protein product is CASSLSAGGLYEQYF. The full variable domain, in which reference TRBV7-2 and TRBJ2-7 provide the parts outside the CDR3, is GAGVSQSPSNKVTEKGKDVELRCDPISGHTALYWYRQSLGQGLEFLIYFQGNSAPDKSGLPSDRFSAERTGGSVSTLTIQRTQQEDSAVYLCASSLSAGGLYEQYFGPGTRLTVT.

The chain joins TRBV19 to TRBJ2-2, with 8 bases aligning to TRBD2. This CDR3 comprises 15 residues. Per germline, CDR1 LNHDA and CDR2 SQIVND (reference sequence). V trimming: 4 bases; J trimming: 4 bases; junction bases outside the gene matches: 5. The CDR3 DNA is TGTGCCAGTAGTAAGGACGGGAGGGGCACCGGGGAGCTGTTTTTT. Translated: CASSKDGRGTGELFF.

The count of this clone is one. This chain joins TRBV28 and TRBJ1-1; D not resolved. The CDR3 contains 11 residues. V was trimmed by 2 bases and J by 11 bases, leaving 9 bases between them. From germline, CDR1 is MDHEN and CDR2 SYDVKM. The DNA for the CDR3 is TGTGCCAGCAGTTTAGGGTGGGAGGCTTTCTTT. Its translation is CASSLGWEAFF.

The chain joins TRBV12-3 or TRBV12-4 to TRBJ1-6; D is ambiguous. Trimming left V 0 bases short and J 9 bases short, with 6 bases between. The CDR3 extends over 13 amino acids. Here the CDR3 DNA reads TGTGCCAGCAGTTTAGCGCTAGGTTCACCCCTCCACTTT. It specifies CASSLALGSPLHF.

CDR3 loop: CASRKQIGDRNQPQHF. The DNA of the CDR3 is TGTGCCAGCAGAAAACAGATAGGGGACAGAAATCAGCCCCAGCATTTT. The chain is built from TRBV2 and TRBJ1-5; 7 nucleotides align to TRBD1. The CDR3 sequence is 16 residues long. Trimming cost V 6 bases and J 4 bases; bases outside gene matches: 12. Germline V gene lookup returns CDR1 SNHLY and CDR2 FYNNEI.

The rearrangement uses TRBV6-6 and TRBJ2-2, with TRBD1 matching over 11 bases. V lost 4 bases, J lost 6 bases, and 4 bases stayed unmatched. CDR3 length equals 15 residues. Germline V gives CDR1 MNHNY, CDR2 SVGAGI (reference sequence). The DNA for the CDR3 is TGTGCCAGCAGTTTCCCGGGACAGGGGGCCGGGGAGCTGTTTTTT. It encodes CASSFPGQGAGELFF.

This clone was recorded once. This chain connects TRBV19 to TRBJ2-7; 10 bases align to TRBD2. Trimming at V came to 5 bases and at J to 1 base, leaving 11 bases not matched to a gene. Germline-derived CDR1 and CDR2 are LNHDA and SQIVND (reference sequence). This CDR3 has 17 amino acids. CDR3: CASSPSGLAENSYEQYF. CDR3 nucleotides: TGTGCCAGTAGTCCCAGTGGACTAGCGGAAAATTCCTACGAGCAGTACTTC.

This clone appeared once. The chain carries TRBV30 and TRBJ1-2; TRBD1 aligns across 7 bases. The CDR3 length is 14 residues. Germline lookup yields CDR1 GTSNPN and CDR2 SVGIG (reference sequence). V gave up 1 base and J gave up 10 bases; unmatched junction bases: 12. CDR3 in DNA: TGTGCCTGGAGTGAATCTATTCCGGGACAGAACTACACCTTC. As protein: CAWSESIPGQNYTF. The full variable domain, with the rest looked up from reference TRBV30 and TRBJ1-2, is SQTIHQWPATLVQPVGSPLSLECTVEGTSNPNLYWYRQAAGRGLQLLFYSVGIGQISSEVPQNLSASRPQDRQFILSSKKLLLSDSGFYLCAWSESIPGQNYTFGSGTRLTVV.

This clone showed up just once. The chain combines TRBV2 with TRBJ1-1, with a weak D call TRBD1 (5 bases). V lost 11 bases and J 0 bases, leaving 7 bases between the germline ends. The CDR3 consists of 11 residues. Germline CDR1 and CDR2: SNHLY and FYNNEI. This CDR3 reads CAGGVNTEAFF. DNA for the CDR3: TGTGCCGGGGGGGTGAACACTGAAGCTTTCTTT.

V and J are TRBV10-3 and TRBJ2-3; D is perhaps TRBD1 (6 bases). V was pared by 6 bases and J by 2 bases, with 18 bases between. Germline V CDR1 and CDR2: ENHRY, SYGVKD. This CDR3 contains 16 residues. The CDR3: CAISPFTGSSTDTQYF. The CDR3 nucleotides are TGTGCCATCAGCCCCTTTACAGGGTCCTCCACAGATACGCAGTATTTT.

This chain uses TRBV28 with TRBJ1-4, with D possibly TRBD1 on 6 matching bases. Germline V gene data show CDR1 as MDHEN and CDR2 as SYDVKM. The CDR3 spans 14 residues. The V and J ends lost 6 bases and 8 bases respectively, with 16 bases between them. CDR3 region: CASSPAGANEKLFF. The CDR3 bases are TGTGCCAGCAGCCCGGCGGGGGCGAACGAAAAACTGTTTTTT.

The chain couples TRBV2 to TRBJ1-2; D gene unclear. The length of the CDR3 is 14 residues. Trimming pared 0 bases from V and 6 bases from J, leaving 11 bases between. Germline values: CDR1 SNHLY, CDR2 FYNNEI. The CDR3 sequence is CASSEARAGDGYTF. In DNA, the CDR3 is TGTGCCAGCAGTGAAGCGAGGGCTGGGGATGGCTACACCTTC.

This chain joins TRBV29-1 and TRBJ1-5; a possible D gene is TRBD1 (6 bases). This CDR3 spans 14 amino acids. Germline V gene sequence: CDR1 SQVTM, CDR2 ANQGSEA. V lost 7 bases, J lost 0 bases, and 13 bases lay in between. The CDR3 nucleotides read TGCAGCGGCCGGACAGATTATAGCAATCAGCCCCAGCATTTT. Protein sequence: CSGRTDYSNQPQHF.

The chain joins TRBV13 to TRBJ2-1; the match to TRBD2 covers 7 bases. Unmatched junction bases numbered 8, after V lost 0 bases and J lost 9 bases. Per the germline V gene, CDR1 is PRHDT and CDR2 is FYEKMQ (reference sequence). The CDR3 is made up of 15 amino acids. CDR3 region: CASSLGATSFSEQFF. In DNA, the CDR3 is TGTGCCAGCAGCTTAGGCGCGACTAGCTTCAGTGAGCAGTTCTTC.

The V gene is TRBV9, the J gene TRBJ1-3; unclear D gene. V was shortened by 1 base and J by 2 bases, with 10 bases between the two germline ends. The germline gives CDR1 SGDLS, CDR2 YYNGEE. The CDR3 totals 15 residues. CDR3 region: CASSVSGSTGNTIYF. The DNA of the CDR3 is TGTGCCAGCAGCGTATCGGGAAGTACTGGAAACACCATATATTTT.

The CDR3 loop reads CASRQTVGSGANVLTF. The CDR3 DNA reads TGTGCCAGTCGACAGACCGTAGGCTCTGGGGCCAACGTCCTGACTTTC. The gene calls are TRBV27 and TRBJ2-6; the D gene is possibly TRBD1 (5 bases). The CDR3 runs to 16 residues. The germline V gene has CDR1 MNHEY and CDR2 SMNVEV (reference sequence). V lost 9 bases and J 0 bases, leaving 15 bases between the germline ends.

The rearrangement uses TRBV11-2 and TRBJ1-1, with 8 bases matching TRBD1. Germline V gives CDR1 SGHAT, CDR2 FQNNGV. The CDR3 covers 14 residues. V shed 2 bases, J shed 7 bases, and the junction held 6 bases outside the gene matches. The CDR3 DNA sequence: TGTGCCAGCAGCTTACCAGGGGGCCCCGGTGAAGCTTTCTTT. This codes for CASSLPGGPGEAFF.

V usage is TRBV6-1 and J usage is TRBJ1-2, with a possible D match to TRBD1 (6 bases). The ends were cut back, 1 base at V and 4 bases at J, with 13 bases in the middle. The CDR3 consists of 15 residues. Germline V CDR1 and CDR2: MNHNS, SASEGT. The CDR3 is CASSEGSWTAYGYTF. The CDR3 DNA sequence: TGTGCCAGCAGTGAAGGGTCTTGGACAGCCTATGGCTACACCTTC.

The chain links TRBV5-4 to TRBJ1-2; the match to TRBD1 covers 7 bases. Germline trimming cut 1 base from V and 0 bases from J; bases unmatched to any gene: 3. This CDR3 region has 15 residues. The germline V gene has CDR1 SGHNT and CDR2 YYREEE (reference sequence). The CDR3 DNA sequence: TGTGCCAGCAGCTTGAGTGGGACAGCTAACTATGGCTACACCTTC. This gives the protein CASSLSGTANYGYTF.

The chain has TRBV28 and TRBJ1-4; the D gene is possibly TRBD1 (6 bases). The germline V gene has CDR1 MDHEN and CDR2 SYDVKM. Trimming took 7 bases from V and 8 from J, leaving 26 bases between them. CDR3 length: 17 amino acids. The CDR3 is CASTTQESGGGAEKLFF. The CDR3 nucleotides are TGTGCCAGCACCACTCAAGAATCGGGGGGGGGCGCAGAAAAACTGTTTTTT.

This rearrangement joins TRBV19 to TRBJ1-3, with TRBD1 as a possible D gene (5 bases). The V gene's germline CDR1 is LNHDA and CDR2 SQIVND (reference sequence). The CDR3 covers 13 residues. The V end lost 4 bases, the J end lost 2 bases, and 6 bases lay between the germline ends. The CDR3 DNA is TGTGCCAGTAGTAAAGGGGCTGGAAACACCATATATTTT. Its protein product is CASSKGAGNTIYF.